The 12 T cell receptor beta chains listed next were all sequenced from one sample in a study of OX40 agonist ivuxolimab in advanced cancers. TCRdb keeps only in-frame clones here, not all; method: immunoSEQ multiplex PCR. The sample carries some 47,000 clones, 79% recorded once. Sample: CD4+ or CD8+ T cells sorted from blood, taken in a trial of the OX40 agonist ivuxolimab. These TCRs come from an adult with an advanced solid tumor such as melanoma, head and neck, liver or kidney cancer.

This rearrangement joins TRBV5-6 to TRBJ1-1; no clear D. CDR1 and CDR2 from the germline V gene are SGHDT and YYEEEE. Deletions cut 0 bases from V and 1 base from J, with 7 bases between. This CDR3 has 14 amino acids. CDR3 in amino acids: CASSLGRPNTEAFF. The CDR3, as DNA: TGTGCCAGCAGCTTGGGTCGCCCGAACACTGAAGCTTTCTTT.

On this clone: Different DNA sequences within this sample yield the same CDR3. This chain joins TRBV9 and TRBJ2-1; D gene unclear. Germline V gene sequence: CDR1 SGDLS, CDR2 YYNGEE. The V gene lost 0 bases and the J gene lost 9 bases, with 7 bases spanning the gap. The CDR3 totals 12 residues. The CDR3 sequence is CASSVVGGEQFF. The CDR3 coding sequence is TGTGCCAGCAGCGTAGTTGGTGGTGAGCAGTTCTTC.

The J gene is TRBJ2-7, the V gene TRBV6-9; 9 bases agree with TRBD1. The J segment lost 3 bases and the V segment lost 3 bases, leaving 6 bases of the junction unmatched. This CDR3 region has 15 residues. The germline V gene encodes CDR1 MNHGY and CDR2 SVAAGI. CDR3 sequence (DNA): TGTGCCAGCAGTTACACGGGACAGGGCATCTACGAGCAGTACTTC. The encoded protein is CASSYTGQGIYEQYF.

Comments on this clone: At one end the junction does not follow the germline gene, possibly because of a read error. The V and J genes are TRBV5-5 and TRBJ2-7, with D perhaps matching TRBD1 or TRBD2 (5 bases each). Per the germline V gene, CDR1 is SGHKS and CDR2 is YYEKEE (reference sequence). CDR3 length: 15 amino acids. In DNA form, the CDR3 reads TGCGCCAGCAGCCAAGATAAGGACACACAGCGGGAGCAGTACTTC. This gives the protein CASSQDKDTQREQYF.

The chain has TRBV6-5 and TRBJ1-1; perhaps TRBD1 as D (5 bases). Germline V CDR1 and CDR2: MNHEY, SVGAGI. Trimming stripped 6 bases from V and 3 bases from J, with 17 bases between. The length of the CDR3 is 15 residues. CDR3 region: CASSPGVGGDTEAFF. The CDR3 nucleotides are TGTGCCAGCAGCCCGGGAGTGGGGGGTGACACTGAAGCTTTCTTT.

V gene TRBV5-4 combines with J gene TRBJ2-5; D not certain. The CDR3 runs 14 residues. The V end was cut by 0 bases, the J end by 4 bases, with 10 bases between. The germline gives CDR1 SGHNT, CDR2 YYREEE (reference sequence). The CDR3 loop is CASSLDMDGETQYF. The CDR3 nucleotides read TGTGCCAGCAGCTTGGACATGGACGGAGAGACCCAGTACTTC.

This chain joins TRBV7-2 and TRBJ2-3, with 8 bases aligning to TRBD2. Per the germline V gene, CDR1 is SGHTA and CDR2 is FQGNSA. Germline trimming cut 1 base from V and 4 bases from J; bases unmatched to any gene: 4. The CDR3 runs to 15 residues. The CDR3 DNA is TGTGCCAGCAGCTTAGTAGCGGGGCGGGCAGATACGCAGTATTTT. This sequence encodes CASSLVAGRADTQYF.

This chain joins TRBV7-3 and TRBJ1-1, with D possibly being TRBD1 (5 bases). V lost 2 bases, J lost 0 bases, and 7 bases lay in between. This CDR3 is 14 amino acids long. Looked up from germline, CDR1 is SGHTA and CDR2 is FQGTGA. CDR3 amino acids: CASSLAGMNTEAFF. The CDR3 bases are TGTGCCAGCAGCTTAGCAGGGATGAACACTGAAGCTTTCTTT.

The chain has TRBV6-1 and TRBJ1-6; D may be TRBD1 (6 bases). CDR1 and CDR2 from the germline V gene are MNHNS and SASEGT. The V gene lost 4 bases and the J gene lost 0 bases, with 10 bases spanning the gap. The length of the CDR3 is 16 residues. CDR3 residues: CASSVRGGSYNSPLHF. CDR3 bases: TGTGCCAGCAGTGTAAGAGGGGGCTCCTATAATTCACCCCTCCACTTT.

The V and J genes are TRBV30 and TRBJ1-6, with 7 bases matching TRBD1. Looked up from germline, CDR1 is GTSNPN and CDR2 is SVGIG (reference sequence). With 4 bases clipped from V and 4 bases from J, the junction kept 28 bases outside the gene matches. The CDR3 has 22 residues. The CDR3 coding sequence is TGTGCCTGGAATACTCAGTACGAGCGAGGGGGCGTTTACTCGTGGTATAATTCACCCCTCCACTTT. It yields the protein CAWNTQYERGGVYSWYNSPLHF.

The chain couples TRBV18 to TRBJ1-4; a possible D gene is TRBD1 (5 bases). The V end lost 1 base, the J end lost 7 bases, and 10 bases lay between the germline ends. CDR1 is KGHSH, CDR2 LQKENI, per germline. This CDR3 contains 14 residues. The CDR3: CASSPLGGGEKLFF. CDR3 nucleotides: TGTGCCAGCTCACCACTCGGGGGAGGTGAAAAACTGTTTTTT.

The CDR3 sequence is CASSLDAGETDTQYF. DNA of the CDR3: TGTGCCAGCAGCTTGGATGCGGGAGAGACAGATACGCAGTATTTT. The V and J genes are TRBV5-6 and TRBJ2-3; 7 positions agree with TRBD2. The CDR3 loop spans 15 amino acids. V shed 0 bases and J 3 bases; nucleotides not matched to a gene: 4. The germline V gene encodes CDR1 SGHDT and CDR2 YYEEEE.